The subject of this entry is one T cell receptor (beta chain). Antigen unknown. The study sampled blood at baseline, cycle 4 day 1, and cycle 7 day 1. The data were obtained in a study of OX40 agonist ivuxolimab in advanced cancers. Only in-frame clones appear in the TCRdb table, and some are missing; sequencing was by immunoSEQ multiplex PCR. The sample has about 79,000 clones, about 94% seen once; the top ten hold roughly a tenth. CDR1 and CDR2 (germline): SGHAT, FQNNGV. V was shortened by 3 bases and J by 4 bases, with 10 bases between the two germline ends. The CDR3 sequence is 13 residues long. Study results and limitations: Relative to CD4+ cells, CD8+ T cells on average had more expanded clones.

The sequencing used CD4+ or CD8+ T cells sorted from blood, collected in a trial of the OX40 agonist ivuxolimab. This clonotype was obtained from an adult with an advanced solid tumor such as melanoma, head and neck, liver or kidney cancer. V and J are TRBV11-2 and TRBJ2-7; unclear D gene. The CDR3 region is CASSFQRTYEQYF. The CDR3 DNA reads TGTGCCAGCAGCTTCCAGAGGACGTACGAGCAGTACTTC.